The 14 T cell receptor beta chains reported below all come from one sample, sequenced in a study of response to subunit inactivated influenza vaccine. TCRdb re-derived calls from the RT-PCR reads in MiXCR, one entry per CDR3 protein. The sample shows 550,000 to 600,000 distinct CDR3 sequences, 12% of them seen only once. Sequencing used PBMCs from blood, obtained on the day of vaccination. These receptors were obtained from a man aged 45-60 years who received an inactivated influenza vaccine.

This clonotype appeared many times. This chain connects TRBV5-1 to TRBJ1-1; possibly TRBD1 for D (5 bases). V was pared by 2 bases and J by 2 bases, with 10 bases between. The CDR3 runs 14 residues. Per germline, CDR1 SGHRS and CDR2 YFSETQ. The CDR3 protein is CASSFQGANTEAFF. For the CDR3, the DNA is TGCGCCAGCAGCTTTCAGGGTGCCAACACTGAAGCTTTCTTT.

A few counts support this clonotype. The V gene is TRBV10-3, the J gene TRBJ2-1; 9 bases line up with TRBD1. Germline CDR1 and CDR2: ENHRY and SYGVKD. The CDR3 length is 15 residues. With 1 base clipped from V and 5 bases from J, the junction kept 3 bases outside the gene matches. In DNA form, the CDR3 reads TGTGCCATCAGTGAGTTCGGGACAGGGAACAATGAGCAGTTCTTC. Its protein is CAISEFGTGNNEQFF.

This chain connects TRBV7-2 to TRBJ2-7; TRBD1 agrees at 11 bases. After removal of 4 bases from V and 3 bases from J, the junction contained 5 bases not matched to a gene. Germline loops: CDR1 SGHTA, CDR2 FQGNSA. The CDR3 loop spans 15 amino acids. The CDR3 DNA reads TGTGCCAGCAGCTCGGCCGGGACAGGGGGCTACGAGCAGTACTTC. As protein: CASSSAGTGGYEQYF.

On this clonotype itself: The junction does not match germline at one end; this may be a read error. This sequence joins TRBV7-2 and TRBJ2-3; D is perhaps TRBD2 (8 bases). CDR3 length: 17 residues. The germline gives CDR1 SGHTA, CDR2 FQGNSA. The CDR3 sequence is CASSAKWGRGGTDTQDF. The CDR3 DNA sequence: TGTGCCAGCAGCGCCAAGTGGGGACGGGGGGGGACAGATACGCAGGATTTT.

This rearrangement joins TRBV3-1 to TRBJ2-5; D unclear. There are 14 residues in the CDR3. Germline assignment: CDR1 LGHDT and CDR2 YNNKEL (reference sequence). V lost 0 bases to trimming and J lost 6 bases, with 11 bases between them. Here the CDR3 reads CASSQDASGKTQYF. The CDR3 DNA sequence: TGTGCCAGCAGCCAAGACGCGTCTGGGAAGACCCAGTACTTC.

This chain joins TRBV6-1 and TRBJ1-5; 7 bases are shared with TRBD1. The CDR3 contains 13 residues. Per the germline V gene, CDR1 is MNHNS and CDR2 is SASEGT. V lost 2 bases, J lost 5 bases, and 0 bases stayed unmatched. The CDR3 sequence: CASSERGHQPQHF. The CDR3 DNA reads TGTGCCAGCAGTGAAAGGGGGCATCAGCCCCAGCATTTT.

In this sample, this clonotype turned up many times. This chain connects TRBV12-3 or TRBV12-4 to TRBJ2-7; D is unclear. V shed 4 bases and J shed 6 bases, with 13 bases lying between them. The CDR3 contains 13 residues. CDR3 bases: TGTGCCAGCAGTTCAGGATCTTCGGGCGAGCAGTACTTC. Protein product: CASSSGSSGEQYF.

This clonotype was detected only once. The V call is TRBV12-5, the J call TRBJ1-2, with a tentative D call TRBD1 (6 bases). V dropped 8 bases and J dropped 3 bases, with 13 bases sitting between them. The CDR3 contains 13 residues. Per germline, CDR1 LGHNT and CDR2 FRNRAP. The CDR3 spells CASSHRDHYGYTF. In DNA form, the CDR3 reads TGTGCTAGTTCCCACAGGGATCACTATGGCTACACCTTC.

The CDR3 DNA reads as TGTGCCAGCAGCCAAGAAGGCGGTCCTAGCACAGATACGCAGTATTTT. Protein sequence: CASSQEGGPSTDTQYF. The gene calls are TRBV4-2 and TRBJ2-3; D remains ambiguous. The CDR3 consists of 16 residues. The germline CDR1 and CDR2 sequences are LGHNA and YNFKEQ. V was pared by 0 bases and J by 0 bases, with 10 bases between.

The chain employs TRBV18 and TRBJ2-4; perhaps D is TRBD1 or TRBD2 (5 bases each). The V gene lost 0 bases and the J gene lost 0 bases, with 9 bases spanning the gap. Per the germline V gene, CDR1 is KGHSH and CDR2 is LQKENI. This CDR3 region has 16 residues. In nucleotides, the CDR3 is TGTGCCAGCTCACCACCCTGGGGGTTAGCCAAAAACATTCAGTACTTC. The encoded protein is CASSPPWGLAKNIQYF. The full variable domain, completed using reference TRBV18 and TRBJ2-4, is NAGVMQNPRHLVRRRGQEARLRCSPMKGHSHVYWYRQLPEEGLKFMVYLQKENIIDESGMPKERFSAEFPKEGPSILRIQQVVRGDSAAYFCASSPPWGLAKNIQYFGAGTRLSVL.

The sample holds many counts of this clonotype. The gene calls are TRBV4-2 and TRBJ2-5; D call uncertain. This CDR3 spans 13 amino acids. Germline V lookup: CDR1 LGHNA, CDR2 YNFKEQ. The V end was cut by 5 bases, the J end by 4 bases, with 11 bases between. The CDR3 spells CASSKGYRETQYF. CDR3 bases: TGTGCCAGCAGCAAAGGGTATCGAGAGACCCAGTACTTC.

The rearrangement uses TRBV2 and TRBJ2-3; the D is unclear. Trimming shortened V by 7 bases and J by 8 bases, and 16 bases separated the two germline ends. The germline CDR1 and CDR2 sequences are SNHLY and FYNNEI. The CDR3 covers 13 residues. CDR3 sequence reads: CASIRTTESTQYF. The CDR3 DNA sequence: TGTGCCAGCATAAGGACGACGGAAAGTACGCAGTATTTT. The full variable domain, completed using reference TRBV2 and TRBJ2-3, is EPEVTQTPSHQVTQMGQEVILRCVPISNHLYFYWYRQILGQKVEFLVSFYNNEISEKSEIFDDQFSVERPDGSNFTLKIRSTKLEDSAMYFCASIRTTESTQYFGPGTRLTVL.

The V call is TRBV3-1, the J call TRBJ2-2, with a weak D call TRBD2 (7 bases). Germline CDR1 LGHDT, CDR2 YNNKEL (reference sequence). Trimming removed 1 base at V and 3 bases at J, with 12 bases between. This CDR3 comprises 16 residues. CDR3 amino acids: CASSQVAGADTGELFF. CDR3 in DNA: TGTGCCAGCAGCCAAGTTGCGGGGGCGGACACCGGGGAGCTGTTTTTT.

This clonotype was detected a few times. The gene calls are TRBV19 and TRBJ2-1; 9 bases agree with TRBD2. The germline gives CDR1 LNHDA, CDR2 SQIVND (reference sequence). The CDR3 has 16 residues. The J segment lost 4 bases and the V segment lost 5 bases, leaving 9 bases of the junction unmatched. The CDR3 loop is CASSDSSGAFYNEQFF. CDR3 bases: TGTGCCAGTAGTGACTCTAGCGGGGCCTTTTACAATGAGCAGTTCTTC.